The source of this TCR beta chain is a study of cytomegalovirus exposure and HLA in healthy donors. Germline CDR1 GTSNPN, CDR2 SVGIG (reference sequence). This CDR3 contains 17 residues. V lost 4 bases and J 1 base, leaving 22 bases between the germline ends. PCR employed 60 Vbeta and 13 Jbeta primers. The assay was immunoSEQ multiplex PCR, and TCRdb's table has in-frame clones only and misses some. Among roughly 100,000 clones listed, 79% were seen once. This sequence joins TRBV30 and TRBJ1-2, with D possibly being TRBD1 (6 bases). The clonotype originates from a male donor in good health and CMV-seropositive. The sequencing input was PBMCs. The CDR3: CAWKGKDSAEFNYGYTF. For the CDR3, the DNA is TGTGCCTGGAAAGGAAAGGACAGCGCCGAGTTTAACTATGGCTACACCTTC.